The 12 T cell receptor beta chains below were found in one sample sequenced in a study of blood T cell repertoires in COVID-19. Some clones are missing from TCRdb's copy, which holds only in-frame ones; the method was immunoSEQ multiplex PCR. The sample holds around 48,000 clones, around nine tenths seen once. The sequencing sample was made of peripheral blood. Source of these receptors: a man aged 60 to 75 with active or convalescent COVID-19.

CDR3 sequence (DNA): TGTGCCAGCAGTTCCCCTATCCTTCGATGGGCGGGTGAATCCTACGAGCAGTACTTC. Translating gives CASSSPILRWAGESYEQYF. The chain is built from TRBV28 and TRBJ2-7; perhaps TRBD2 as D (5 bases). This CDR3 region has 19 residues. Germline CDR1 MDHEN, CDR2 SYDVKM. The V end lost 4 bases, the J end lost 1 base, and 26 bases lay between the germline ends. Combining the CDR3 with reference TRBV28 and TRBJ2-7 gives the whole variable domain DVKVTQSSRYLVKRTGEKVFLECVQDMDHENMFWYRQDPGLGLRLIYFSYDVKMKEKGDIPEGYSVSREKKERFSLILESASTNQTSMYLCASSSPILRWAGESYEQYFGPGTRLTVT.

The DNA for the CDR3 is TGTGCCTGGAAAAGCGCGGGGGACACAATTTCCTACGAGCAGTACTTC. Residues: CAWKSAGDTISYEQYF. The rearrangement uses TRBV30 and TRBJ2-7, with D tentatively TRBD2 (7 bases). This CDR3 has 16 residues. Trimming took 4 bases from V and 1 from J, leaving 20 bases between them. The germline V gene has CDR1 GTSNPN and CDR2 SVGIG (reference sequence).

CDR3 loop: CASRNRQPGPQHF. The CDR3 coding sequence is TGCGCCAGCAGGAACAGACAGCCGGGGCCCCAGCATTTT. This chain joins TRBV10-1 and TRBJ1-5; D possibly corresponds to TRBD1 (5 bases). The length of the CDR3 is 13 residues. Germline CDR1 reads WNHNN; CDR2 reads SYGVQD (reference sequence). Trimming cost V 6 bases and J 9 bases, with 15 bases left between them.

This sequence joins TRBV5-1 and TRBJ1-1; TRBD1 is a possible D gene (6 bases). This CDR3 has 14 amino acids. Germline lookup yields CDR1 SGHRS and CDR2 YFSETQ. The V end was cut by 2 bases, the J end by 4 bases, with 12 bases between. The CDR3 sequence is CASSLQGGSTEAFF. DNA of the CDR3: TGCGCCAGCAGCTTACAGGGCGGCAGCACTGAAGCTTTCTTT.

This clone was seen a few times. The V gene is TRBV27, the J gene TRBJ1-5; no definite D call. Germline V gene lookup returns CDR1 MNHEY and CDR2 SMNVEV (reference sequence). Trimming pared 2 bases from V and 8 bases from J, leaving 7 bases between. The CDR3 has 12 amino acids. The DNA of the CDR3 is TGTGCCAGCAGTTTACTTGGAGAGCCCCAGCATTTT. Translation gives CASSLLGEPQHF.

V and J are TRBV18 and TRBJ1-3; no reliable D call. V dropped 3 bases and J dropped 5 bases, with 8 bases sitting between them. CDR3 length: 13 residues. CDR1 is KGHSH and CDR2 is LQKENI in the germline V gene. CDR3 amino acids: CASSPEPRNTIYF. The DNA for the CDR3 is TGTGCCAGCTCACCGGAGCCCCGAAACACCATATATTTT.

The chain carries TRBV5-1 and TRBJ1-5, with TRBD1 matching over 10 bases. The germline gives CDR1 SGHRS, CDR2 YFSETQ. V lost 5 bases and J lost 9; bases outside the gene matches: 5. The CDR3 is 13 residues long. The CDR3 DNA reads TGCGCCAGCAGGGAGACAGGGGGCGCGCCCCAGCATTTT. Translation gives CASRETGGAPQHF.

This clone was seen a few times. CDR3 DNA: TGTGCCAGCAGCCAGGATTCAACTAATGAAAAACTGTTTTTT. Amino acids: CASSQDSTNEKLFF. The V gene is TRBV7-9, the J gene TRBJ1-4, with D hard to call. V was cut by 5 bases and J by 0 bases, with 7 bases left in between. In germline, CDR1 is SEHNR, CDR2 FQNEAQ (reference sequence). The CDR3 extends over 14 amino acids.

V gene TRBV2 combines with J gene TRBJ1-1; no clear D gene. V was trimmed by 1 base and J by 3 bases, leaving 12 bases between them. The CDR3 spans 15 residues. Germline CDR1 and CDR2: SNHLY and FYNNEI. CDR3 nucleotide sequence: TGTGCCAGCAGTGAAGAGTTACCTATAGACACTGAAGCTTTCTTT. The encoded protein is CASSEELPIDTEAFF. Full variable domain (missing parts from reference TRBV2 and TRBJ1-1): EPEVTQTPSHQVTQMGQEVILRCVPISNHLYFYWYRQILGQKVEFLVSFYNNEISEKSEIFDDQFSVERPDGSNFTLKIRSTKLEDSAMYFCASSEELPIDTEAFFGQGTRLTVV.

Comments on this clone: At one boundary the junction diverges from the germline segment, which might be a read error. The rearrangement links TRBV7-2 to TRBJ2-1, with 7 bases lining up with TRBD2. The CDR3 contains 13 residues. The germline V gene encodes CDR1 SGHTA and CDR2 FQGNSA. CDR3 amino acids: CASSLLFGASGIF. CDR3 DNA sequence: TGTGCCAGCAGCCTACTCTTTGGGGCTAGCGGAATCTTC.

V is TRBV7-8 and J is TRBJ2-1, with TRBD2 as a possible D gene (5 bases). Trimming took off 1 base at V and 15 bases at J, with 16 bases between the two ends. The CDR3 covers 13 residues. Germline CDR1 is SGHVS and CDR2 is FQNEAQ. In DNA, the CDR3 is TGTGCCAGCAGCTTAGGCCCGACGGGCGGACTGTTCTTC. It codes for CASSLGPTGGLFF.

This clone was found a few times. The chain joins TRBV19 to TRBJ1-2; the match to TRBD1 covers 7 bases. The V segment lost 3 bases and the J segment 4 bases; nucleotides outside the gene matches: 2. This CDR3 is 13 amino acids long. From germline, CDR1 is LNHDA and CDR2 SQIVND (reference sequence). CDR3 amino acids: CASSIGTVYGYTF. Here the CDR3 DNA reads TGTGCCAGTAGTATCGGGACAGTCTATGGCTACACCTTC.